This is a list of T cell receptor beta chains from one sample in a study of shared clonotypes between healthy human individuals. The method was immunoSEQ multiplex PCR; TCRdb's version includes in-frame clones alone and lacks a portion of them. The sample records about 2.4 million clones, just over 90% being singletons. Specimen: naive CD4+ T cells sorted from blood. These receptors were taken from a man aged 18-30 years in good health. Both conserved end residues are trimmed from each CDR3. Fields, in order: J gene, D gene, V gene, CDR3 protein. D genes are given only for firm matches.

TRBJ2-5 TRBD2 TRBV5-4 ASSLGLAGGQETQY
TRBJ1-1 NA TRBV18 ASSPLETENTEAF
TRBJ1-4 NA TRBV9 ASSPGATNEKLF
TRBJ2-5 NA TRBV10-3 AISDLGETQY
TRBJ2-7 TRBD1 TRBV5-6 ASSRQGTAYEQY
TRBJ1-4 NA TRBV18 ASSPPSLGRGEKLF
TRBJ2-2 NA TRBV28 ASSQLRGAVTGELF
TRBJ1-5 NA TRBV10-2 ASRNRFDQPQH
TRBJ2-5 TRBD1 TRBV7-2 ASSLVTGILKETQY
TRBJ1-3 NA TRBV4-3 ASSQGPRDPGNTIY
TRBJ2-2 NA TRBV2 ASRGGLGTGELF